This TCR beta chain comes out of a study of blood T cell repertoires in COVID-19 (dated by TCRdb to about 2020). Regarding the complete study: Samples from collaborators originated in the United States, Italy and Spain and spanned both the acute and convalescent phases of COVID-19. The prospective study material was composed of cDNA or gDNA derived from T cells, B-cell-depleted T cells, or PBMCs. The samples were drawn from the first 160 participants of the ongoing ImmuneRACE study and from about 1,200 subjects provided by 6 global collaborators. Deeply sampled blood TCRbeta repertoires from subjects exposed to, actively infected with, or recovered from COVID-19 were included in the dataset. Where available, HLA class I and class II types were obtained from metadata supplied by the sample provider rather than from assay-based typing. A de-identified subject ID, COVID-19 status, age in years and sex were almost always included in the sample metadata. A freely available public database, intended as a resource for researchers studying the immune response to SARS-CoV-2, is where the repertoires were released.

In the prospective study, participants were roughly 18 to 90 years old, resided in about two dozen geographic areas of the United States, and were enrolled through a virtual design. In the prospective study, participants were assigned to cohorts based on the clinical history participants reported in a screening survey and a study questionnaire. A participant counted as exposed if, within 2 weeks of entering the study, that participant had been in contact with someone who had a PCR-confirmed or clinician-diagnosed COVID-19 case. Each participant in the prospective study had whole blood, serum and a nasopharyngeal or oropharyngeal swab collected by mobile phlebotomists. Prospective study participants could optionally give additional blood draws and questionnaires over an approximately two-month period. Blood samples from the prospective study were shipped frozen or at room temperature prior to DNA extraction.

TCRbeta CDR3 regions were amplified from genomic DNA by means of the immunoSEQ Assay, a bias-controlled multiplex PCR. In the original analysis: The number of nucleated cells in each sample was estimated from the amplification of reference gene primers within the assay. To quantify the absolute abundance of each unique TCRbeta CDR3 rearrangement, sequence reads were collapsed and filtered. Productive Simpson clonality was computed per sample as the square root of Simpson's diversity index over productive rearrangements. The table comes from immuneACCESS by way of TCRdb, which keeps in-frame sequences with V and J called. Part of the clones is missing from these tables; in studies checked, under half for an unresolved V gene and the rest for unknown reasons. V and J calls plus clone size are reproduced from that table; the DNA served to infer D and trimming. The sample contains 350,000 to 500,000 clones, roughly 88% of them found a single time. Jointly, the top ten make up approximately 1.5% of the sample.

CDR1 is given as SGHVS and CDR2 as FQNEAQ, both from the germline V gene. The CDR3 covers 15 residues, taking in both the cysteine and the phenylalanine. Of all the DNA, just the CDR3 is kept, 45 bases in frame from base 1. Cut back by 2 bases and 0 bases, the V and J ends lie 8 bases apart. Points on this clone: The antigen it binds to is not known. No base qualities exist here, and no much larger clone lies one base off it.

Here is what the overall study found, with its caveats: The amount of clinical and demographic metadata varied by source and participant and was provided uncurated.

This clonotype originated in a woman under 30 who had been exposed to COVID-19. Sequenced: PBMCs or T cells enriched from blood (not recorded which). This chain joins TRBV7-8 to TRBJ1-3, with a weak D call of TRBD1 (5 bases match). The CDR3 region has the sequence CASSLLTGSGNTIYF. The base sequence is TGTGCCAGCAGCTTATTAACAGGCTCTGGAAACACCATATATTTT.